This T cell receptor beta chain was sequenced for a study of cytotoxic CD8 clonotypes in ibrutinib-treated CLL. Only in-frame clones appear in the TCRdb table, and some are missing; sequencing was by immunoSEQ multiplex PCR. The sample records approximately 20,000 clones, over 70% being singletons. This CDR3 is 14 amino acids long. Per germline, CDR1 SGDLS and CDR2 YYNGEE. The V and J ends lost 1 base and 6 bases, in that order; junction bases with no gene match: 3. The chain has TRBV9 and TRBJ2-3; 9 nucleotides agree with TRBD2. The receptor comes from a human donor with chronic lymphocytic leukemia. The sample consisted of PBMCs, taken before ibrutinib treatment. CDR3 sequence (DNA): TGTGCCAGCAGCGTATTTAGCGGGGGTGATACGCAGTATTTT. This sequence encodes CASSVFSGGDTQYF.